This record concerns one T cell receptor beta chain sequence. As yet, its antigen is unknown. CDR3 length equals 13 residues. Between the trimmed V and J ends, which lost 0 bases and 8 bases, there was a span of 11 bases. Per germline, CDR1 SGHRS and CDR2 YFSETQ. Sequenced by immunoSEQ multiplex PCR; TCRdb stores in-frame clones only, minus some. The sample has 95,000 to 110,000 clones, more than 75% seen once; the top ten hold approximately 0.93%. This sample stems from a study of T cell clones after liver transplantation. Study summary: Samples came from ITN030ST, which attempted immunosuppression withdrawal within 2 years of liver transplantation. Standard immunosuppression, with no induction, continued until 12-24 months after transplant.

Study conclusions and caveats: In a couple of subjects, few donor cells limited the measurable donor-reactive repertoire.

This specimen consisted of CD4+ T cells from blood, obtained before liver transplant. The chain links TRBV5-1 to TRBJ1-2; no clear D. The TCR originated in a human donor who received a liver transplant. CDR3 region: CASSLAIGKGYTF. In DNA form, the CDR3 reads TGCGCCAGCAGCTTGGCGATCGGGAAAGGCTACACCTTC. The full variable domain, with the rest looked up from reference TRBV5-1 and TRBJ1-2, is KAGVTQTPRYLIKTRGQQVTLSCSPISGHRSVSWYQQTPGQGLQFLFEYFSETQRNKGNFPGRFSGRQFSNSRSEMNVSTLELGDSALYLCASSLAIGKGYTFGSGTRLTVV.